This T cell receptor (beta chain) was recovered during a study of blood T cell repertoires in COVID-19. Looking at the study overall: COVID-19 samples, acute and convalescent, were from the United States, Italy and Spain. The cDNA or gDNA used as material had been derived from T cells, B-cell-depleted T cells, or PBMCs.

Authors' data handling: Estimation of nucleated cell counts was performed using reference gene primer amplification. Here immunoSEQ multiplex PCR was the method, and the copy in TCRdb shows in-frame clones only, minus some. The V and J calls and clone size were taken over from that table, and D and trimming were inferred from the DNA. The sample has roughly 40,000 clones, almost 90% seen once. Per the germline V gene, CDR1 is MDHEN and CDR2 is SYDVKM. The CDR3 totals 12 residues. V was cut by 5 bases and J by 11 bases, with 15 bases left in between. The sequence came from a man aged 50-59 years with active COVID-19. The chain couples TRBV28 to TRBJ1-1; possible D gene TRBD1, 5 bases. The sample was peripheral blood. The CDR3 sequence is CASSLQDPFAFF. The CDR3 DNA reads as TGTGCCAGCAGTCTACAGGACCCCTTCGCTTTCTTT.